The entry below gives a single T cell receptor beta chain sequence along with its context. The CDR3 spans 16 residues. Germline V gives CDR1 SGDLS, CDR2 YYNGEE. Trimming removed 1 base from V and 6 bases from J; junction bases left unmatched: 11. Profiled with immunoSEQ multiplex PCR; TCRdb holds only in-frame clones, not every one. The data hold some 250,000 clones, with about 88% observed a single time. The sample is drawn from a study of blood T cell repertoires in COVID-19. The V call is TRBV9, the J call TRBJ2-7; 9 bases agree with TRBD2. Input material: peripheral blood. This TCR was sampled from a woman between 35 and 50 years old who had recovered from COVID-19. The CDR3 sequence is CASSVSPGLAPGEQYF. The CDR3 nucleotides read TGTGCCAGCAGCGTATCCCCGGGACTAGCCCCTGGCGAGCAGTACTTC.